This entry describes one T cell receptor beta chain. Antigen unknown. The sample comes from a study of siplizumab effects on memory and regulatory T cells. Study results and caveats: Both greater diversity than memory cells and a major contribution to the alloresponse seemed to characterize naive T cells. It was never confirmed that proliferating Tregs from siplizumab cultures were suppressive. Researchers could not give a naive or memory phenotype to roughly 75-95% of proliferating CD4+ or CD8+ clones. Mappable alloreactive CD4+ clones came from Treg cells about 65% of the time on average with siplizumab, against roughly 27% in controls.

The repertoire was sequenced with immunoSEQ multiplex PCR; TCRdb's copy has only in-frame clones and lacks some. The sample includes 90,000 to 130,000 clones, 80% to 95% of them seen just once. CDR1 SGHTA and CDR2 FQGTGA come from the germline V gene. The CDR3 consists of 14 residues. J was trimmed by 8 bases and V by 1 base; bases with no gene match: 2. Sequenced material: CD4+ T cells sorted from blood. This chain links TRBV7-3 with TRBJ2-1; 10 positions agree with TRBD2. This receptor was identified in a human donor in good health. The CDR3 region has the DNA TGTGCCAGCAGCTTAAGGACTAGCGGACATGAGCAGTTCTTC. Translating gives CASSLRTSGHEQFF.